This T cell receptor (beta chain) is drawn from a study of cytomegalovirus exposure and HLA in healthy donors. Study-wide background: Counted in an early data release were approximately 80 million unique TCRs from HLA-typed donors.

The PCR had 60 Vbeta and 13 Jbeta primers. The method was immunoSEQ multiplex PCR; TCRdb's version includes in-frame clones alone and lacks a portion of them. The table has under 150,000 clones, roughly 78% seen once. Looked up from germline, CDR1 is SGHRS and CDR2 is YFSETQ. The CDR3 consists of 14 residues. Trimming took 4 bases from V and 2 from J; bases not matched to a gene: 3. V and J are TRBV5-1 and TRBJ1-3; 7 bases agree with TRBD1. Sequencing input: PBMCs. The receptor comes from a woman in her forties in good health and CMV-seronegative. The CDR3 bases are TGCGCCAGCAGCCCGCAGGGGGCTGGAAACACCATATATTTT. Its protein is CASSPQGAGNTIYF.